A single sample is the source of the 19 T cell receptor beta chains below, sequenced in a study of cytomegalovirus exposure and HLA in healthy donors. Using immunoSEQ multiplex PCR, the repertoire was profiled, and TCRdb retains in-frame clones only, with some absent. This sample yields 60,000 to 65,000 clones, of which around 95% are seen a single time; nearly 6% belongs to the top ten. The sequenced sample was PBMCs. These receptors were taken from a woman between 18 and 29 years old in good health and CMV-seropositive.

This clone was seen only once. The rearrangement joins TRBV5-4 to TRBJ1-1; 7 nucleotides align to TRBD1. The CDR3 contains 17 residues. Losses at the gene ends were 4 bases for V and 0 bases for J; bases not matched to a gene: 12. The germline V gene has CDR1 SGHNT and CDR2 YYREEE (reference sequence). The CDR3 DNA follows: TGTGCCAGCAGCCCCCTAGACAGGGACCCCATGAACACTGAAGCTTTCTTT. This translates into CASSPLDRDPMNTEAFF.

This chain links TRBV28 with TRBJ2-7; a weak D match, TRBD1 (6 bases). Germline CDR1 and CDR2: MDHEN and SYDVKM. The germline V and J ends were trimmed by 6 bases and 5 bases, with 17 bases remaining between them. This CDR3 spans 14 amino acids. CDR3 nucleotide sequence: TGTGCCAGCAGATCGACACAGGGCTCAGACGAGCAGTACTTC. Residues: CASRSTQGSDEQYF.

V is TRBV9 and J is TRBJ2-7; D is perhaps TRBD1 (5 bases). The CDR3 is made up of 13 amino acids. Deletions cut 4 bases from V and 4 bases from J, with 12 bases between. The germline gives CDR1 SGDLS, CDR2 YYNGEE. CDR3 in DNA: TGTGCCAGCAGCAGAGAGGCAGGGTACGAGCAGTACTTC. Translating gives CASSREAGYEQYF.

The rearrangement links TRBV5-1 to TRBJ2-1; D gene uncertain. The CDR3 has 11 amino acids. Germline assignment: CDR1 SGHRS and CDR2 YFSETQ. V gave up 5 bases and J gave up 8 bases, with 8 bases separating them. The CDR3 DNA sequence: TGCGCCAGCAGGTTTGGCCATGAGCAGTTCTTC. This encodes CASRFGHEQFF.

The V gene is TRBV7-9, the J gene TRBJ2-3; 7 bases match TRBD2. The CDR3 spans 15 residues. With V trimmed by 3 bases and J by 2 bases, 5 bases remained unmatched. In germline, CDR1 is SEHNR, CDR2 FQNEAQ (reference sequence). In nucleotides, the CDR3 is TGTGCCAGCAGCTTCACTAGCGAAGCCACAGATACGCAGTATTTT. The encoded protein is CASSFTSEATDTQYF.

The chain links TRBV14 to TRBJ2-1; 7 nucleotides agree with TRBD2. This CDR3 spans 15 amino acids. The V gene's germline CDR1 is SGHDN and CDR2 FVKESK. With V trimmed by 1 base and J by 3 bases, 3 bases remained unmatched. The chain's CDR3 is CASSQGGGVYNEQFF. The CDR3 region has the DNA TGTGCCAGCAGCCAAGGTGGGGGGGTCTACAATGAGCAGTTCTTC.

J is TRBJ1-2 and V is TRBV28; unclear D gene. Trimming pared 2 bases from V and 8 bases from J, leaving 6 bases between. From germline, CDR1 is MDHEN and CDR2 SYDVKM. This CDR3 is 11 amino acids long. CDR3 nucleotides: TGTGCCAGCAGTTTAAGGGAGGGCTACACCTTC. Protein product: CASSLREGYTF.

The genes are TRBV19 and TRBJ1-2; D possibly corresponds to TRBD1 (5 bases). CDR1 and CDR2 from the germline V gene are LNHDA and SQIVND (reference sequence). Trimming cost V 3 bases and J 4 bases, with 9 bases left between them. CDR3 length equals 13 residues. The CDR3 region is CASSISRAYGYTF. CDR3 bases: TGTGCCAGTAGTATCTCCAGGGCCTATGGCTACACCTTC.

The chain couples TRBV5-1 to TRBJ2-1; 10 positions agree with TRBD2. J gave up 13 bases and V 0 bases, and 1 base lay outside the gene matches. Germline CDR1 reads SGHRS; CDR2 reads YFSETQ. This CDR3 contains 12 residues. CDR3 sequence reads: CASSLASGSQFF. CDR3 nucleotides: TGCGCCAGCAGCTTGGCTAGCGGGAGTCAGTTCTTC.

This clone came up once. The CDR3 DNA is TGTGCCAGCAGTGGAGGAGTAGAGGGTGAGCAGTTCTTC. This codes for CASSGGVEGEQFF. This chain connects TRBV6-4 to TRBJ2-1, with a tentative D call TRBD2 (5 bases). The germline V and J ends were trimmed by 4 bases and 9 bases, with 13 bases remaining between them. The CDR3 loop spans 13 amino acids. Per germline, CDR1 MRHNA and CDR2 SNTAGT.

The gene calls are TRBV29-1 and TRBJ2-7; no definite D call. CDR1 and CDR2 from the germline V gene are SQVTM and ANQGSEA. The CDR3 loop spans 16 amino acids. V lost 4 bases to trimming and J lost 4 bases, with 23 bases between them. CDR3 protein: CSVGSTLHQNPYEQYF. CDR3 nucleotide sequence: TGCAGCGTTGGGTCGACACTCCATCAAAATCCTTACGAGCAGTACTTC.

Here the CDR3 DNA reads TGTGCCAGCAGCTTCCAAGCCGTCACAGGAGATGAGCAGTTCTTC. It translates to CASSFQAVTGDEQFF. This chain uses TRBV7-9 with TRBJ2-1; TRBD1 might be the D (5 bases). The germline gives CDR1 SEHNR, CDR2 FQNEAQ (reference sequence). Between the trimmed V and J ends, which lost 3 bases and 8 bases, there was a span of 17 bases. The length of the CDR3 is 15 residues.

The rearrangement links TRBV28 to TRBJ2-5; D might be TRBD1 (6 bases). Germline CDR1 reads MDHEN; CDR2 reads SYDVKM. V gave up 4 bases and J gave up 1 base, with 13 bases separating them. This CDR3 has 15 residues. CDR3 coding DNA: TGTGCCAGCAGTTCACCACAGGGTCGCCAAGAGACCCAGTACTTC. Its translation: CASSSPQGRQETQYF.

This rearrangement joins TRBV5-1 to TRBJ2-2; D is possibly TRBD2 (5 bases). V lost 4 bases to trimming and J lost 0 bases, with 13 bases between them. Looked up from germline, CDR1 is SGHRS and CDR2 is YFSETQ. The CDR3 spans 16 residues. The CDR3: CASSAGLIANTGELFF. Written as DNA, the CDR3 is TGCGCCAGCAGCGCCGGACTCATCGCGAACACCGGGGAGCTGTTTTTT. The whole variable domain, filled in from reference TRBV5-1 and TRBJ2-2, reads KAGVTQTPRYLIKTRGQQVTLSCSPISGHRSVSWYQQTPGQGLQFLFEYFSETQRNKGNFPGRFSGRQFSNSRSEMNVSTLELGDSALYLCASSAGLIANTGELFFGEGSRLTVL.

CDR3 in amino acids: CASSLGTEASNQPQHF. CDR3 sequence (DNA): TGTGCCAGCAGTTTGGGGACAGAGGCTAGCAATCAGCCCCAGCATTTT. The V and J genes are TRBV28 and TRBJ1-5; 7 positions match TRBD1. The CDR3 is 16 residues long. V dropped 3 bases and J dropped 0; count of bases not matched to a gene: 5. CDR1 and CDR2 from the germline V gene are MDHEN and SYDVKM.

This rearrangement joins TRBV6-5 to TRBJ1-2, with TRBD1 matching 9 bases. CDR1 MNHEY and CDR2 SVGAGI come from the germline V gene. V shed 0 bases, J shed 6 bases, and the junction held 5 bases outside the gene matches. The CDR3 has 15 amino acids. The CDR3 bases are TGTGCCAGCAGTTACTCCTCCGGGACAGGGAATGGCTACACCTTC. As protein: CASSYSSGTGNGYTF.

V is TRBV30 and J is TRBJ2-3, with D uncertain. The CDR3 covers 15 residues. V lost 0 bases to trimming and J lost 2 bases, with 12 bases between them. Germline V gene data show CDR1 as GTSNPN and CDR2 as SVGIG (reference sequence). CDR3 protein: CAWSVLSTFTDTQYF. The CDR3 nucleotides read TGTGCCTGGAGTGTACTCTCTACTTTCACAGATACGCAGTATTTT.

The rearrangement links TRBV19 to TRBJ1-6; TRBD1 matches 10 bases. Germline V gives CDR1 LNHDA, CDR2 SQIVND (reference sequence). This CDR3 is built from 16 residues. Losses at the gene ends were 4 bases for V and 10 bases for J; bases not matched to a gene: 10. The CDR3 reads CASSTGQGGQGSPLHF. The CDR3 DNA follows: TGTGCCAGTAGTACCGGACAGGGGGGTCAAGGGTCACCCCTCCACTTT.

This chain uses TRBV4-3 with TRBJ2-3, with TRBD2 matching over 13 bases. The CDR3 runs 19 residues. Looked up from germline, CDR1 is LGHNA and CDR2 is YSLEER. V was pared by 2 bases and J by 6 bases, with 14 bases of the junction left unmatched. CDR3 loop: CASSQQLAGGRSFIDTQYF. Here the CDR3 DNA reads TGCGCCAGCAGCCAACAACTAGCGGGGGGGCGGAGTTTTATTGATACGCAGTATTTT.